The entry that follows covers one TCR beta chain sequence. Its antigen is unknown. These data originate in a study of a mutant IDH1 vaccine in newly diagnosed glioma. The overall study: There were about 62% males and around 38% females among treated patients, whose mean age was about 40 years. Before enrollment, the patients had been treated with radiotherapy alone, temozolomide alone, or both together. Most of them had received both. Whole-study results and caveats: Changes in top peripheral clonotypes did not appear linked to pseudoprogression.

Time point reported: week 11, during vaccination. It was 300 ug of mutant IDH1 20-mer peptide that made up each vaccine dose, given with topical imiquimod. CDR3 size: 14 residues. The V and J ends lost 3 bases and 7 bases respectively, with 16 bases between them. The germline CDR1 and CDR2 sequences are WNHNN and SYGVQD (reference sequence). Profiling relied on immunoSEQ multiplex PCR, and the TCRdb table lists in-frame clones only, not all of them. Here the sample spans 60,000 to 75,000 clones, under 90% being singletons. The chain has TRBV10-1 and TRBJ2-7; D is unresolved. Sample: PBMCs, taken from a glioma patient whose treatment included an IDH1 peptide vaccine. The source is a young man with glioma. In DNA, the CDR3 is TGCGCCAGCAGTGACGCCGGGTCCACTAATGAGCAGTACTTC. This translates into CASSDAGSTNEQYF.